This T cell receptor (beta chain) appears in the sequencing data of a study of response to subunit inactivated influenza vaccine. On this clonotype: Its specificity is unknown.

MiXCR, run by TCRdb on the RT-PCR reads, gives a single entry per CDR3 protein. The sample lists 560,000 or so distinct CDR3 sequences, about 7.6% occurring once. This CDR3 is 16 amino acids long. With 4 bases clipped from V and 3 bases from J, the junction kept 7 bases outside the gene matches. Per germline, CDR1 SGHTA and CDR2 FQGNSA. General observations from the study: The authors offered the suggestion that each seasonal influenza vaccination recruits few new T cells.

The chain couples TRBV7-2 to TRBJ2-3; 10 nucleotides align to TRBD2. Specimen: PBMCs from blood, collected less than 30 months after vaccination. This clonotype was obtained from a man between 50 and 70 years old who received an inactivated influenza vaccine. The CDR3, as DNA: TGTGCCAGCAGCTCAGAACGGACTAGCGGAACAGATACGCAGTATTTT. This sequence encodes CASSSERTSGTDTQYF.